Given below is one T cell receptor beta chain in context. Its specificity is unknown. The data are from a study of response to subunit inactivated influenza vaccine. Study observations and caveats: It was suggested by the authors that few new T cells are recruited by each seasonal influenza vaccination.

The germline gives CDR1 KGHSH, CDR2 LQKENI. V lost 3 bases and J lost 2, with 8 bases in between. This CDR3 contains 15 residues. TCRdb used MiXCR to reprocess the RT-PCR reads, holding one entry per CDR3 protein. Of roughly 700,000 distinct CDR3 sequences in the sample, roughly 14% were seen once. The TCR sequence derives from a man over 45 who received an inactivated influenza vaccine. This rearrangement joins TRBV18 to TRBJ2-6; D is unresolved. Sequences were derived from PBMCs from blood, sampled approximately 15 days before vaccination. As DNA, the CDR3 is TGTGCCAGCTCACCGGACGCCACTGGGGCCAACGTCCTGACTTTC. Its protein product is CASSPDATGANVLTF.